The 27 T cell receptor beta chains given below trace back to one sample, sequenced in a study of blood T cell repertoires in COVID-19. Here immunoSEQ multiplex PCR was the method, and the copy in TCRdb shows in-frame clones only, minus some. The sample lists around 26,000 clones, approximately 64% occurring once. The sequencing sample was made of peripheral blood. The receptors were gathered from a man in his 60s with active or convalescent COVID-19.

This chain uses TRBV10-2 with TRBJ2-7, with 9 bases matching TRBD1. The germline CDR1 and CDR2 sequences are WSHSY and SAAADI. V gave up 3 bases and J gave up 3 bases; unmatched junction bases: 6. This CDR3 is 15 amino acids long. CDR3 region: CASSEWDRVLYEQYF. CDR3 DNA: TGCGCCAGCAGTGAATGGGACAGGGTCCTCTACGAGCAGTACTTC.

This clone was observed a handful of times. The chain carries TRBV21-1 and TRBJ2-3; TRBD2 is taken as the D call from the table, unchecked against the DNA. TRBV21-1 is classified as a pseudogene. The CDR3 is 20 amino acids. Here the CDR3 reads CASSKEVPKTSGRPTDTQYF. Here the CDR3 DNA reads TGTGCCAGCAGCAAAGAAGTTCCCAAAACTAGCGGGAGACCGACAGATACGCAGTATTTT.

The chain uses TRBV18 and TRBJ2-1; the D gene is possibly TRBD1 (5 bases). The germline CDR1 and CDR2 sequences are KGHSH and LQKENI. The V end was cut by 1 base, the J end by 0 bases, with 16 bases between. The CDR3 sequence is 18 residues long. CDR3 in amino acids: CASSPLKVGGHSYNEQFF. As DNA, the CDR3 is TGTGCCAGCTCACCACTTAAGGTGGGCGGACACTCCTACAATGAGCAGTTCTTC.

This chain's CDR3 is CASSLRTGGGTGELFF. In nucleotides, the CDR3 is TGTGCCAGCAGCTTACGGACAGGGGGCGGCACCGGGGAGCTGTTTTTT. The chain joins TRBV7-8 to TRBJ2-2, with 11 bases fitting TRBD1. The CDR3 spans 16 residues. Germline V gene sequence: CDR1 SGHVS, CDR2 FQNEAQ. The ends lost 2 bases at V and 4 bases at J; junction bases unmatched: 3.

This chain links TRBV6-5 with TRBJ1-1, with 9 bases aligning to TRBD1. V gave up 4 bases and J gave up 1 base; unmatched junction bases: 4. Germline CDR1 MNHEY, CDR2 SVGAGI. The CDR3 sequence is 15 residues long. CDR3 coding DNA: TGTGCCAGCAGTTCCGGACAGGGGCGGAACACTGAAGCTTTCTTT. Its protein is CASSSGQGRNTEAFF.

The rearrangement joins TRBV5-1 to TRBJ1-1, with D possibly being TRBD1 (6 bases). CDR1 and CDR2 (germline): SGHRS, YFSETQ. The V gene lost 4 bases and the J gene lost 1 base, with 11 bases spanning the gap. The CDR3 is made up of 14 amino acids. CDR3 nucleotide sequence: TGCGCCAGCAGCGCGGTACAGGGGAACACTGAAGCTTTCTTT. This codes for CASSAVQGNTEAFF. The complete variable domain, with remaining parts taken from reference TRBV5-1 and TRBJ1-1, reads KAGVTQTPRYLIKTRGQQVTLSCSPISGHRSVSWYQQTPGQGLQFLFEYFSETQRNKGNFPGRFSGRQFSNSRSEMNVSTLELGDSALYLCASSAVQGNTEAFFGQGTRLTVV.

V is TRBV10-2 and J is TRBJ2-7; 12 positions agree with TRBD2. Germline trimming cut 5 bases from V and 2 bases from J; bases unmatched to any gene: 10. From germline, CDR1 is WSHSY and CDR2 SAAADI. This CDR3 has 17 amino acids. CDR3 in DNA: TGCGCCAGCAGTTTGTCTAGCGGGGGGGCGATCCCCTACGAGCAGTACTTC. This codes for CASSLSSGGAIPYEQYF.

This clone appeared a single time. The chain is built from TRBV18 and TRBJ2-7; D gene unclear. The CDR3 is 13 residues long. The V end was cut by 2 bases, the J end by 0 bases, with 5 bases between. Germline assignment: CDR1 KGHSH and CDR2 LQKENI. The CDR3 DNA reads as TGTGCCAGCTCACCAGTTAGCTCCTACGAGCAGTACTTC. This translates into CASSPVSSYEQYF. The complete variable domain, with remaining parts taken from reference TRBV18 and TRBJ2-7, reads NAGVMQNPRHLVRRRGQEARLRCSPMKGHSHVYWYRQLPEEGLKFMVYLQKENIIDESGMPKERFSAEFPKEGPSILRIQQVVRGDSAAYFCASSPVSSYEQYFGPGTRLTVT.

This chain uses TRBV3-1 (or the pseudogene TRBV3-2) with TRBJ2-1; 9 nucleotides align to TRBD2. The CDR3 contains 14 residues. CDR1 and CDR2 (germline): LGHDT, YNNKEL (reference sequence). V shed 4 bases, J shed 2 bases, and the junction held 0 bases outside the gene matches. The CDR3 DNA sequence: TGTGCCAGCAGCCCTAGCGGGACCTACAATGAGCAGTTCTTC. It translates to CASSPSGTYNEQFF.

The chain employs TRBV10-1 and TRBJ2-7; possible D gene TRBD2, 5 bases. The germline CDR1 and CDR2 sequences are WNHNN and SYGVQD (reference sequence). Trimming took off 3 bases at V and 2 bases at J, with 8 bases between the two ends. The CDR3 is made up of 13 amino acids. CDR3 sequence (DNA): TGCGCCAGCAGTGAAGTCGGGACCTACGAGCAGTACTTC. Translation gives CASSEVGTYEQYF.

This clone was detected a few times. This sample also contains other DNA sequences that code for the same CDR3. The J gene is TRBJ2-3, the V gene TRBV27; D remains unclear. Germline assignment: CDR1 MNHEY and CDR2 SMNVEV (reference sequence). The ends were cut back, 3 bases at V and 0 bases at J, with 4 bases in the middle. The CDR3 runs 13 residues. CDR3 nucleotides: TGTGCCAGCAGTTTGAGTAGCACAGATACGCAGTATTTT. Translating gives CASSLSSTDTQYF.

The V call is TRBV23-1, the J call TRBJ1-5; possibly TRBD1 for D (6 bases). TRBV23-1 falls under the ORF class, with uncertain function. Between the trimmed V and J ends, which lost 1 base and 14 bases, there was a span of 15 bases. This CDR3 comprises 13 residues. This chain's CDR3 is CASSQLGHQEEHF. The CDR3 DNA is TGCGCCAGCAGTCAATTGGGACATCAGGAAGAGCATTTT.

This chain joins TRBV5-4 and TRBJ1-1, with TRBD1 identical over 9 bases. The V gene end was trimmed by 2 bases and the J gene end by 3 bases; junction bases not matched to a gene: 5. There are 15 residues in the CDR3. Germline loops: CDR1 SGHNT, CDR2 YYREEE (reference sequence). The CDR3 DNA sequence: TGTGCCAGCAGCTTCTTTGGGACAGGGTACACTGAAGCTTTCTTT. Its translation is CASSFFGTGYTEAFF. Based on the CDR3 plus reference TRBV5-4 and TRBJ1-1, the full variable domain is ETGVTQSPTHLIKTRGQQVTLRCSSQSGHNTVSWYQQALGQGPQFIFQYYREEENGRGNFPPRFSGLQFPNYSSELNVNALELDDSALYLCASSFFGTGYTEAFFGQGTRLTVV.

The chain employs TRBV5-8 and TRBJ2-3, with D possibly matching TRBD2 (6 bases). Germline CDR1 reads SGHTS; CDR2 reads YDEGEE. This CDR3 spans 16 amino acids. The V gene lost 0 bases and the J gene lost 1 base, with 12 bases spanning the gap. The CDR3 nucleotides are TGTGCCAGCAGCTTGGGGGGGACTTTCCGCACAGATACGCAGTATTTT. Its protein is CASSLGGTFRTDTQYF.

This clone qualifies as medium-sized (0.01 to 0.1%). The V call is TRBV6-1, the J call TRBJ1-1; TRBD1 matches 7 bases. The germline V gene has CDR1 MNHNS and CDR2 SASEGT. CDR3 size: 16 residues. With V trimmed by 2 bases and J by 5 bases, 11 bases remained unmatched. The CDR3 region has the DNA TGTGCCAGCAGTGAACAGGAGACGGGACAGTGGACTGAAGCTTTCTTT. Translated: CASSEQETGQWTEAFF.

The gene calls are TRBV11-2 and TRBJ2-7; 8 nucleotides agree with TRBD1. With 3 bases clipped from V and 1 base from J, the junction kept 8 bases outside the gene matches. This CDR3 is 16 amino acids long. The germline CDR1 and CDR2 sequences are SGHAT and FQNNGV. The CDR3: CASSFAGTGQSYEQYF. Here the CDR3 DNA reads TGTGCCAGCAGCTTCGCCGGGACAGGCCAATCCTACGAGCAGTACTTC.

The gene calls are TRBV9 and TRBJ1-2, with 8 bases that match TRBD1. This CDR3 region has 14 residues. From germline, CDR1 is SGDLS and CDR2 YYNGEE. Trimming at V came to 0 bases and at J to 7 bases, leaving 5 bases not matched to a gene. The CDR3 spells CASSVVAGGSGYTF. In DNA, the CDR3 is TGTGCCAGCAGCGTAGTGGCAGGGGGCAGTGGCTACACCTTC.

This clone has just a few counts. V and J are TRBV3-1 (or the pseudogene TRBV3-2) and TRBJ2-5; 15 bases are a match to TRBD2. This CDR3 has 17 residues. Germline CDR1 LGHDT, CDR2 YNNKEL (reference sequence). The trim removed 2 bases at V and 5 bases at J, leaving 6 bases unmatched. This chain's CDR3 is CASSQPGTSGGIETQYF. The CDR3 coding sequence is TGTGCCAGCAGCCAACCTGGGACTAGCGGGGGGATCGAGACCCAGTACTTC.

V usage is TRBV2 and J usage is TRBJ2-3; D is uncertain. This CDR3 has 14 amino acids. In germline, CDR1 is SNHLY, CDR2 FYNNEI. V shed 7 bases and J shed 2 bases, with 13 bases lying between them. The CDR3 nucleotides are TGTGCCAGCACCTTACTGGTTCCCACAGATACGCAGTATTTT. It specifies CASTLLVPTDTQYF.

This clone was seen once. The chain couples TRBV3-1 (or the pseudogene TRBV3-2) to TRBJ2-3; the match to TRBD2 covers 10 bases. Germline V lookup: CDR1 LGHDT, CDR2 YNNKEL (reference sequence). This CDR3 is 15 amino acids long. Trimming at V came to 6 bases and at J to 1 base, leaving 4 bases not matched to a gene. The DNA of the CDR3 is TGTGCCAGCAGGCCCGGGACTAGCGGCACAGATACGCAGTATTTT. As protein: CASRPGTSGTDTQYF.

J is TRBJ2-2 and V is TRBV24-1, with TRBD1 identical over 7 bases. The junction had 22 bases not matched to a gene; V was cut back by 4 bases and J by 6 bases. The CDR3 consists of 20 residues. Germline lookup yields CDR1 KGHDR and CDR2 SFDVKD. CDR3 bases: TGTGCCACCAGTGAACACACGACGAAGACAGGGAGTAGAGTTTCCGGGGAGCTGTTTTTT. Residues: CATSEHTTKTGSRVSGELFF.

V is TRBV19 and J is TRBJ2-3; 9 bases map to TRBD1. V was clipped by 1 base and J by 3 bases; unmatched bases: 5. This CDR3 contains 16 residues. Germline CDR1 reads LNHDA; CDR2 reads SQIVND (reference sequence). The CDR3 loop reads CASSIGGTGKTDTQYF. CDR3 nucleotides: TGTGCCAGTAGTATAGGTGGGACAGGGAAGACAGATACGCAGTATTTT.

This clone was seen just once. The gene calls are TRBV9 and TRBJ2-7; D may be TRBD2 (5 bases). V was shortened by 0 bases and J by 9 bases, with 16 bases between the two germline ends. The CDR3 extends over 14 amino acids. Per germline, CDR1 SGDLS and CDR2 YYNGEE. The CDR3 DNA follows: TGTGCCAGCAGCGTAGGGTTTCGGGGTTTGGTGCAGTACTTC. Its protein is CASSVGFRGLVQYF.

The gene calls are TRBV5-1 and TRBJ2-5; D is perhaps TRBD1 (7 bases). V was pared by 4 bases and J by 5 bases, with 18 bases between. The CDR3 covers 15 residues. The germline CDR1 and CDR2 sequences are SGHRS and YFSETQ. The chain's CDR3 is CASSPGLRGPETQYF. CDR3 DNA: TGCGCCAGCAGCCCTGGACTAAGGGGGCCTGAGACCCAGTACTTC.

The chain is built from TRBV18 and TRBJ2-3; the D is unclear. CDR1 KGHSH and CDR2 LQKENI come from the germline V gene. This CDR3 has 12 amino acids. Trimming left V 2 bases short and J 7 bases short, with 7 bases between. For the CDR3, the DNA is TGTGCCAGCTCACCATTGAGGAATACGCAGTATTTT. It specifies CASSPLRNTQYF. The whole variable domain, filled in from reference TRBV18 and TRBJ2-3, reads NAGVMQNPRHLVRRRGQEARLRCSPMKGHSHVYWYRQLPEEGLKFMVYLQKENIIDESGMPKERFSAEFPKEGPSILRIQQVVRGDSAAYFCASSPLRNTQYFGPGTRLTVL.

This clone appeared a single time. The rearrangement joins TRBV6-5 to TRBJ1-2, with D maybe TRBD1 (6 bases). Per the germline V gene, CDR1 is MNHEY and CDR2 is SVGAGI. CDR3 size: 12 residues. The ends were cut back, 8 bases at V and 5 bases at J, with 12 bases in the middle. Here the CDR3 reads CASRTVFYGYTF. CDR3 sequence (DNA): TGTGCCAGCCGGACAGTATTTTATGGCTACACCTTC.

In this sample, this clone turned up a few times. This chain uses TRBV19 with TRBJ2-3; TRBD2 is a possible D gene (5 bases). Trimming shortened V by 0 bases and J by 5 bases, and 12 bases separated the two germline ends. The CDR3 length is 15 residues. The germline V gene has CDR1 LNHDA and CDR2 SQIVND (reference sequence). The CDR3 region is CASSIDQTSVDTQYF. For the CDR3, the DNA is TGTGCCAGTAGTATAGATCAAACTAGTGTAGATACGCAGTATTTT.